This T cell receptor beta chain was captured in a study of cytomegalovirus exposure and HLA in healthy donors (dated by TCRdb to about 2017). With respect to the entire study: The roughly 700 repertoires of the first cohort and the 120 validation repertoires were produced on the same platform, according to a later analysis. The aim of the study was to test whether cataloging public T cell receptors could identify signatures of past pathogen exposure. A separate validation cohort of about 110 different subjects was used in addition to the roughly 620-subject first cohort. High-throughput TCR immunosequencing, statistical association of individual TCRs with disease status, and machine learning were combined to predict cytomegalovirus infection status. General conclusions and limits of the study: A later analysis had no HLA typing for the validation cohort, so co-occurrence there was scored across all 130 or so repertoires. Of the cluster scores, around 95% were above 0 in a later analysis, which found that TCRs clustered in the first cohort also tended to co-occur in the 95 to 150 validation repertoires. The study listed 164 TCR beta chains as associated with cytomegalovirus. While some public TCRs were present in many individuals, most TCR sequences turned up only very rarely across donors. In both the original and validation cohorts, the classifier was reported to diagnose cytomegalovirus status with high specificity and sensitivity. In vitro tests confirmed that a few of the cytomegalovirus-associated TCR beta chains recognize cytomegalovirus antigens. The authors suggested that the approach could potentially be generalized to other disease states and immunological phenotypes.

The donors belonged to the validation cohort of under 150 subjects, which was separate from the roughly 670-subject first cohort. Points on this clone: No antigen is known for it. Base quality data are lacking; no much larger clone is found one base away.

Library preparation employed the immunoSEQ multiplex PCR assay. In the authors' own workflow: A statistical classification framework was developed to diagnose cytomegalovirus status using the catalog of TCR beta chain sequences. The source is immuneACCESS, and TCRdb retained only in-frame sequences with V and J called. Part of the clones is not carried over; for the studies checked, unresolved V genes explain less than half of this, and the remainder is unexplained. V, J and clone size were drawn from that table, and D and trimming were deduced from the DNA. Present in this sample are 80,000 to 100,000 clones, about 83% of which were seen just once. The ten most abundant clones make up 3% to 4% of the sample. The CDR3 runs 14 residues from the cysteine to the phenylalanine. The sequence is cut down to CDR3 DNA, 42 bases in frame from base 1. For CDR1 and CDR2, the germline V gene lists MDHEN and SYDVKM. The germline V and J ends show losses of 5 bases and 0 bases respectively, and no gene match explains 4 bases of the junction.

Specimen: PBMCs. The chain was built from TRBV28 and TRBJ2-7, and 7 junction bases match TRBD1. This TCR came from a woman younger than 45 in good health and CMV-seronegative. The CDR3 in this case is CASSVEGASYEQYF. The DNA sequence is TGTGCCAGCAGTGTCGAGGGGGCCTCCTACGAGCAGTACTTC.